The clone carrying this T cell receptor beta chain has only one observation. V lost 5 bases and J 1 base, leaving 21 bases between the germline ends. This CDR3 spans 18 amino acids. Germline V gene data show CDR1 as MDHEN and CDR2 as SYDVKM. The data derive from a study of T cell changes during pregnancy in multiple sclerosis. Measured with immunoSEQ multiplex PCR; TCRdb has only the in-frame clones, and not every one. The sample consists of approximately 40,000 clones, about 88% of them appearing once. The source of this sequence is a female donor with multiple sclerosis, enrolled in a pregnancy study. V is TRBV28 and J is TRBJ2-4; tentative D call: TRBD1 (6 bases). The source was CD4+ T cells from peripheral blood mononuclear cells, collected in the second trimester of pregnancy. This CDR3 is CASSGQELGAGAKNIQYF. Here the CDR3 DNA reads TGTGCCAGCAGTGGGCAAGAGTTGGGGGCAGGGGCCAAAAACATTCAGTACTTC.